This T cell receptor (beta chain) originates from a study of STAT3 mutations in large granular lymphocyte leukemia. The CDR3 has 12 amino acids. V was trimmed by 4 bases and J by 8 bases, leaving 10 bases between them. Germline CDR1 is SGDLS and CDR2 is YYNGEE. As regards this clone: Antigen specificity is unknown.

The table came from immunoSEQ multiplex PCR; TCRdb's copy has only in-frame clones and leaves some out. Of under 20,000 clones listed, roughly 90% are singletons. Overall study results and limits: At least one immunodominant TCR beta clonotype appeared in every T-cell large granular lymphocyte leukemia patient.

This TCR came from a man in his sixties with T-cell large granular lymphocyte leukemia. Some clones in this sample may be carry-over from other donors' samples. Sequenced sample: peripheral blood mononuclear cells. The chain has TRBV9 and TRBJ2-1; D call uncertain. The CDR3 sequence: CASSRVGYEQFF. In DNA, the CDR3 is TGTGCCAGCAGCCGCGTCGGGTATGAGCAGTTCTTC.